This is a list of T cell receptor beta chains from one sample in a study of response to subunit inactivated influenza vaccine. MiXCR, applied by TCRdb to the RT-PCR reads, yields one record per CDR3 protein. The sample has around 710,000 distinct CDR3 sequences; 14% are singletons. Material: PBMCs from blood, obtained 14 days before vaccination. These TCRs come from a man aged 50 to 59 who received an inactivated influenza vaccine. The CDR3 runs from the conserved cysteine through the conserved F or W. The D gene is left open where the match is weak. Size is omitted from some rows. Given values are once, few, many or a class for expanded clones.

cdr3_nt: TGTGCCAGCAGTGGGACTAATCAAGAGACCCAGTACTTC
cdr3_aa: CASSGTNQETQYF
j_call: TRBJ2-5
d_call: TRBD2
clone_size: NA
v_call: TRBV28

cdr3_nt: TGCTGTGCTAGAGATGTAAGGACAGGGACTAACTATGGCTACACCTTC
cdr3_aa: CCARDVRTGTNYGYTF
j_call: TRBJ1-2
d_call: TRBD1
clone_size: NA
v_call: TRBV20-1

cdr3_nt: TGTGCCAGCAGCTTGGAGACTAGCCACTACGAGCAGTACTTC
cdr3_aa: CASSLETSHYEQYF
j_call: TRBJ2-7
d_call: TRBD2
clone_size: many
v_call: TRBV7-2

cdr3_nt: TGTGCCAGCAGCTTGAAGGGGGGGCAAGCCGAAGCTTTCTTT
cdr3_aa: CASSLKGGQAEAFF
j_call: TRBJ1-1
d_call: NA
clone_size: few
v_call: TRBV7-2

cdr3_nt: TGTGCCAGCAGCTTAGAGGGTTTAGCGGGAGCGGTAGAGCAGTACTTC
cdr3_aa: CASSLEGLAGAVEQYF
j_call: TRBJ2-7
d_call: TRBD2
clone_size: few
v_call: TRBV7-2

cdr3_nt: TGTGCCACCAGCCCTCGAACCGCTGCCTCCTACAATGAGCAGTTCTTC
cdr3_aa: CATSPRTAASYNEQFF
j_call: TRBJ2-1
d_call: NA
clone_size: few
v_call: TRBV15

cdr3_nt: TGCGCCAGCAGCGTACAGGGGACCAACGTCCTGACTTTC
cdr3_aa: CASSVQGTNVLTF
j_call: TRBJ2-6
d_call: TRBD1
clone_size: NA
v_call: TRBV4-1

cdr3_nt: TGCAGCGTTTATTCTAACTCTGGGGCCAACGTCCTGACTTTC
cdr3_aa: CSVYSNSGANVLTF
j_call: TRBJ2-6
d_call: NA
clone_size: few
v_call: TRBV29-1

cdr3_nt: TGTGCCAGCTCACCACTAGAGACTAGCGGGGCGAGGACGTCCTACGAGCAGTACTTC
cdr3_aa: CASSPLETSGARTSYEQYF
j_call: TRBJ2-7
d_call: TRBD2
clone_size: few
v_call: TRBV18

cdr3_nt: TGTGCCATCAGTGAGGGGACTGAGAGGGGACCCGAGCAGTACTTC
cdr3_aa: CAISEGTERGPEQYF
j_call: TRBJ2-7
d_call: NA
clone_size: NA
v_call: TRBV10-3

cdr3_nt: TGCAGTGCCCCGATACCCCAGGGGTGGACTGAAGCTTTCTTT
cdr3_aa: CSAPIPQGWTEAFF
j_call: TRBJ1-1
d_call: NA
clone_size: NA
v_call: TRBV20-1

cdr3_nt: TGCGCCAGCAGCTTGGTAGGCCCCCAGAAAGGCTATGGCTACACCTTC
cdr3_aa: CASSLVGPQKGYGYTF
j_call: TRBJ1-2
d_call: NA
clone_size: few
v_call: TRBV5-1

cdr3_nt: TGTGCCAGCAGCTTAAGGACTAGCGGGGACCTATACAATGAGCAGTTCTTC
cdr3_aa: CASSLRTSGDLYNEQFF
j_call: TRBJ2-1
d_call: TRBD2
clone_size: NA
v_call: TRBV11-2

cdr3_nt: TGCAGTGCTTCAGGGACTAGCGCGACCCAAGAGACCCAGTACTTC
cdr3_aa: CSASGTSATQETQYF
j_call: TRBJ2-5
d_call: TRBD2
clone_size: many
v_call: TRBV20-1

cdr3_nt: TGCAGCGTTGCCGGGAGCAAAAAAGAGACCCAGTACTTC
cdr3_aa: CSVAGSKKETQYF
j_call: TRBJ2-5
d_call: NA
clone_size: many
v_call: TRBV29-1

cdr3_nt: TGTGCCAGCAGCCAAGCAGAATCCTCCTCTGGGGCCAACGTCCTGACTTTC
cdr3_aa: CASSQAESSSGANVLTF
j_call: TRBJ2-6
d_call: NA
clone_size: NA
v_call: TRBV4-2

cdr3_nt: TGTGCCTGGAGTGGTGAGGGTACTTATGGCAATCAGCCCCAGCATTTT
cdr3_aa: CAWSGEGTYGNQPQHF
j_call: TRBJ1-5
d_call: NA
clone_size: NA
v_call: TRBV30

cdr3_nt: TGTGCCATCAGCGAGGGACGGCAAGAGACCCAGTACTTC
cdr3_aa: CAISEGRQETQYF
j_call: TRBJ2-5
d_call: NA
clone_size: few
v_call: TRBV10-3

cdr3_nt: TGTGCCAGCAGCCCTACGGGACTAGTATACAATGAGCAGTTCTTC
cdr3_aa: CASSPTGLVYNEQFF
j_call: TRBJ2-1
d_call: TRBD2
clone_size: NA
v_call: TRBV3-1

cdr3_nt: TGTGCCAGCAGGGGGGGGACTAGCGGTAATCAAGAGACCCAGTACTTC
cdr3_aa: CASRGGTSGNQETQYF
j_call: TRBJ2-5
d_call: TRBD2
clone_size: NA
v_call: TRBV7-2

cdr3_nt: TGTGCCAGCAGCCCTGGGACTAGCCAGCCGAATACGCAGTATTTT
cdr3_aa: CASSPGTSQPNTQYF
j_call: TRBJ2-3
d_call: TRBD2
clone_size: few
v_call: TRBV7-8

cdr3_nt: TGCGCCAGCAGCTTGGAAGGCGGGGCAAGGAATTCACCCCTCCACTTT
cdr3_aa: CASSLEGGARNSPLHF
j_call: TRBJ1-6
d_call: NA
clone_size: few
v_call: TRBV5-1

cdr3_nt: TGCAGCGTTGGAGTCGGGGGGAGAGGTTCTGAAGCTTTCTTT
cdr3_aa: CSVGVGGRGSEAFF
j_call: TRBJ1-1
d_call: NA
clone_size: NA
v_call: TRBV29-1

cdr3_nt: TGCAGTGCTAGAGTTTTTGGTGGCTACACCTTC
cdr3_aa: CSARVFGGYTF
j_call: TRBJ1-2
d_call: NA
clone_size: few
v_call: TRBV20-1

cdr3_nt: TGCAGTGCTCCGACTAGCGGGGGGGGAGATACGCAGTATTTT
cdr3_aa: CSAPTSGGGDTQYF
j_call: TRBJ2-3
d_call: TRBD2
clone_size: NA
v_call: TRBV20-1

cdr3_nt: TGTGCCAGCAGTGGTCGGACAGGGTGGGAGCAGTACTTC
cdr3_aa: CASSGRTGWEQYF
j_call: TRBJ2-7
d_call: TRBD1
clone_size: many
v_call: TRBV6-2/TRBV6-3